This T cell receptor (beta chain) appears in the sequencing data of a study of T cell responses to AZD1222 COVID-19 vaccine. Overall study results and limits: Repertoire collection took place solely once the T cell response had peaked. The sample set comprised mostly white British donors with more females, and clonal diversity was possibly underestimated. The span of vaccine-associated CD4 TCRs extended across spike, with dominance at 160-218 and 743-854. Seropositivity was recorded at baseline in only 6 or 7 AZD1222 recipients.

The CDR3 has 11 amino acids. Per the germline V gene, CDR1 is DFQATT and CDR2 is SNEGSKA (reference sequence). Trimming cost V 0 bases and J 4 bases, with 3 bases left between them. To note about this clone: What it binds is unknown.

TCRdb keeps only in-frame clones here, not all; method: immunoSEQ multiplex PCR. This repertoire shows about 83,000 clones, more than 75% found once; its top ten account for roughly 5.1%. Specimen: peripheral blood, collected on day 0 of MenACWY control vaccination. The chain is built from TRBV20-1 and TRBJ1-2; D is unclear. This receptor was taken from an adult in good health. The CDR3 DNA follows: TGCAGTGCTAGAGATCGCTATGGCTACACCTTC. It codes for CSARDRYGYTF.